A single sample is the source of the 29 T cell receptor beta chains below, sequenced in a study of PD-1 blockade in classical Hodgkin lymphoma. The protocol was immunoSEQ multiplex PCR, while the TCRdb copy is restricted to in-frame clones and leaves out a portion. The repertoire holds about 100,000 clones, with approximately 90% as singletons. Exposure to brentuximab vedotin varied, and each patient had relapsed following autologous stem cell transplantation. The sequences come from peripheral blood mononuclear cells (PBMCs), collected before the second cycle of nivolumab. The receptors originated from a human donor with classical Hodgkin lymphoma.

This chain connects TRBV4-3 to TRBJ2-2; D might be TRBD2 (5 bases). The ends were cut back, 4 bases at V and 8 bases at J, with 14 bases in the middle. The length of the CDR3 is 14 residues. Germline V CDR1 and CDR2: LGHNA, YSLEER. The CDR3 sequence is CASSLGRLAGELFF. DNA for the CDR3: TGCGCCAGCAGCCTCGGACGTTTAGCGGGGGAGCTGTTTTTT.

This chain joins TRBV7-9 and TRBJ2-1, with TRBD1 identical over 8 bases. The CDR3 is made up of 15 amino acids. Losses at the gene ends were 2 bases for V and 9 bases for J; bases not matched to a gene: 9. Germline-derived CDR1 and CDR2 are SEHNR and FQNEAQ (reference sequence). This chain's CDR3 is CASSLPGQGTGEQFF. The CDR3 region has the DNA TGTGCCAGCAGCTTACCTGGACAGGGAACGGGTGAGCAGTTCTTC.

The CDR3 coding sequence is TGTGCCAGCAGTTTAATATTTAGGGGGGGGACCTACAATGAGCAGTTCTTC. The encoded protein is CASSLIFRGGTYNEQFF. The rearrangement joins TRBV27 to TRBJ2-1, with TRBD2 as a possible D gene (7 bases). Germline CDR1 MNHEY, CDR2 SMNVEV (reference sequence). The CDR3 consists of 17 residues. V dropped 2 bases and J dropped 2 bases, with 16 bases sitting between them.

The chain combines TRBV10-2 with TRBJ2-7; tentatively, D is TRBD2 (5 bases). Germline CDR1 reads WSHSY; CDR2 reads SAAADI. This CDR3 contains 16 residues. V shed 4 bases and J shed 0 bases, with 16 bases lying between them. CDR3 sequence (DNA): TGCGCCAGCAGTGCGCTACCGGGGTTTAGCTCCTACGAGCAGTACTTC. Translation gives CASSALPGFSSYEQYF.

CDR3 amino acids: CATSREDDGYTF. The CDR3 DNA follows: TGTGCCACCAGCAGAGAGGACGATGGCTACACCTTC. The genes are TRBV15 and TRBJ1-2; D not certain. Germline V gives CDR1 LNHNV, CDR2 YYDKDF (reference sequence). The CDR3 is 12 residues long. Trimming took off 0 bases at V and 6 bases at J, with 5 bases between the two ends.

The CDR3 DNA reads TGCGCCAGCAGCGTGGGACAGCCGGACGAGACCCAGTACTTC. Protein product: CASSVGQPDETQYF. V and J are TRBV5-1 and TRBJ2-5, with 7 nucleotides matching TRBD1. CDR1 and CDR2 (germline): SGHRS, YFSETQ. V gave up 4 bases and J gave up 5 bases; unmatched junction bases: 8. The CDR3 has 14 residues.

J is TRBJ2-5 and V is TRBV5-4; 15 bases are shared with TRBD2. This CDR3 has 18 residues. V was pared by 3 bases and J by 2 bases, with 8 bases of the junction left unmatched. The germline V gene has CDR1 SGHNT and CDR2 YYREEE (reference sequence). In DNA, the CDR3 is TGTGCCAGCAGCTCCTGGACTAGCGGGGGGGTTGGGCAAGAGACCCAGTACTTC. Translation: CASSSWTSGGVGQETQYF.

The rearrangement joins TRBV6-5 to TRBJ1-5; D remains ambiguous. Germline V CDR1 and CDR2: MNHEY, SVGAGI. V dropped 5 bases and J dropped 7 bases, with 15 bases sitting between them. The CDR3 has 14 amino acids. The CDR3 spells CASSSIQAGQPQHF. In DNA, the CDR3 is TGTGCCAGCAGTAGTATCCAGGCAGGACAGCCCCAGCATTTT.

The CDR3 sequence: CVRSLECVLQPQHF. The CDR3 bases are TGTGTCAGAAGCTTAGAATGTGTTCTTCAGCCCCAGCATTTT. The V gene is TRBV7-5, the J gene TRBJ1-5. TRBV7-5 is assigned pseudogene status. The CDR3 is 14 amino acids.

The chain is built from TRBV19 and TRBJ2-3; D perhaps matches TRBD2 (6 bases). The CDR3 loop spans 14 amino acids. V gave up 5 bases and J gave up 4 bases, with 13 bases separating them. Per germline, CDR1 LNHDA and CDR2 SQIVND (reference sequence). Here the CDR3 DNA reads TGTGCCAGTAGTGCCCAGACTAGTTCAGATACGCAGTATTTT. Protein product: CASSAQTSSDTQYF.

This clone has just one count. Other DNA sequences in the sample encode the same CDR3. J is TRBJ2-5 and V is TRBV2; 10 nucleotides agree with TRBD1. The germline V gene has CDR1 SNHLY and CDR2 FYNNEI. This CDR3 contains 14 residues. Trimming removed 4 bases from V and 2 bases from J; junction bases left unmatched: 1. The CDR3 region is CASSVDRGQETQYF. DNA for the CDR3: TGTGCCAGCAGTGTGGACAGGGGGCAAGAGACCCAGTACTTC.

This sequence joins TRBV11-3 and TRBJ2-1, with D tentatively TRBD2 (6 bases). Germline V gene lookup returns CDR1 SGHNT and CDR2 YENEEA. The CDR3 runs 16 residues. V gave up 4 bases and J gave up 0 bases, with 13 bases separating them. The CDR3 sequence: CASSWGTSTSYNEQFF. The CDR3, as DNA: TGTGCCAGCAGCTGGGGGACTTCAACCTCCTACAATGAGCAGTTCTTC.

The chain combines TRBV7-9 with TRBJ1-5; D gene ambiguous. CDR1 and CDR2 (germline): SEHNR, FQNEAQ (reference sequence). The CDR3 has 13 residues. Trimming removed 0 bases at V and 5 bases at J, with 5 bases between. The CDR3 region is CASSLALDQPQHF. The CDR3 DNA is TGTGCCAGCAGCTTAGCGCTAGATCAGCCCCAGCATTTT. The variable domain in full, with the rest retrieved from reference TRBV7-9 and TRBJ1-5, is DTGVSQNPRHKITKRGQNVTFRCDPISEHNRLYWYRQTLGQGPEFLTYFQNEAQLEKSRLLSDRFSAERPKGSFSTLEIQRTEQGDSAMYLCASSLALDQPQHFGDGTRLSIL.

The chain combines TRBV6-5 with TRBJ1-1; maybe TRBD1 (5 bases). CDR3 size: 13 residues. Trimming pared 6 bases from V and 4 bases from J, leaving 12 bases between. CDR1 is MNHEY, CDR2 SVGAGI, per germline. CDR3 DNA sequence: TGTGCCAGCAGCTTCGACAGACTCACTGAAGCTTTCTTT. This gives the protein CASSFDRLTEAFF.

The chain joins TRBV5-5 to TRBJ2-3; D tentatively fits TRBD1 or TRBD2 (5 bases each). Germline V CDR1 and CDR2: SGHKS, YYEKEE (reference sequence). The CDR3 is 15 residues long. Trimming removed 0 bases from V and 3 bases from J, with 11 bases in between. In DNA, the CDR3 is TGTGCCAGCAGCTTGGGGGAAGGGGAGACAGATACGCAGTATTTT. This codes for CASSLGEGETDTQYF.

The chain is built from TRBV15 and TRBJ1-4; TRBD1 aligns across 7 bases. This CDR3 comprises 15 residues. Germline lookup yields CDR1 LNHNV and CDR2 YYDKDF (reference sequence). The trim removed 0 bases at V and 7 bases at J, leaving 5 bases unmatched. The CDR3 region has the DNA TGTGCCACCAGCAGAGATCACAGGGGAGGTGAAAAACTGTTTTTT. As protein: CATSRDHRGGEKLFF.

This clone was seen more than once but under ten times. The rearrangement links TRBV10-2 to TRBJ2-3; D is uncertain. Germline-derived CDR1 and CDR2 are WSHSY and SAAADI. The CDR3 runs to 16 residues. V was trimmed by 3 bases and J by 2 bases, leaving 15 bases between them. The CDR3 nucleotides read TGCGCCAGCAGTGATGGGCTCGCAGCCTACACAGATACGCAGTATTTT. Translation gives CASSDGLAAYTDTQYF.

CDR3 protein: CAWSSAHYSGNTIYF. CDR3 sequence (DNA): TGTGCCTGGAGTTCGGCTCACTACTCTGGAAACACCATATATTTT. The V gene is TRBV30, the J gene TRBJ1-3; D unresolved. This CDR3 contains 15 residues. Trimming took 2 bases from V and 0 from J, leaving 11 bases between them. From germline, CDR1 is GTSNPN and CDR2 SVGIG (reference sequence).

The V and J genes are TRBV6-6 and TRBJ2-7; 12 bases match TRBD2. V trimming: 0 bases; J trimming: 1 base; junction bases outside the gene matches: 1. This CDR3 comprises 16 residues. CDR1 and CDR2 (germline): MNHNY, SVGAGI (reference sequence). The CDR3 DNA reads as TGTGCCAGCAGTTACTCCGGGACTAGCGGGTCCTACGAGCAGTACTTC. Protein sequence: CASSYSGTSGSYEQYF.

This clone was observed a few times. This chain joins TRBV19 and TRBJ1-2, with 11 bases matching TRBD1. Unmatched junction bases numbered 3, after V lost 9 bases and J lost 3 bases. The CDR3 is made up of 13 amino acids. In germline, CDR1 is LNHDA, CDR2 SQIVND (reference sequence). The CDR3 nucleotides read TGTGCCAGCAGGGACAGGGGGGACTATGGCTACACCTTC. Translated: CASRDRGDYGYTF.

This clone was detected only once. The chain has TRBV5-1 and TRBJ2-5; TRBD1 matches at 8 bases. The CDR3 loop spans 15 amino acids. CDR1 is SGHRS and CDR2 is YFSETQ in the germline V gene. Unmatched junction bases numbered 11, after V lost 6 bases and J lost 4 bases. In nucleotides, the CDR3 is TGCGCCAGCACCCAAATCACAGGGGGTGGAGAGACCCAGTACTTC. Translated: CASTQITGGGETQYF.

The chain joins TRBV28 to TRBJ1-2; 8 nucleotides match TRBD1. Trimming at V came to 6 bases and at J to 4 bases, leaving 4 bases not matched to a gene. CDR3 length: 13 residues. Germline assignment: CDR1 MDHEN and CDR2 SYDVKM. The DNA of the CDR3 is TGTGCCAGCAGCCGGGACAGGACCTATGGCTACACCTTC. Translated: CASSRDRTYGYTF.

This chain joins TRBV12-5 and TRBJ2-7; TRBD1 agrees at 8 bases. Germline CDR1 reads LGHNT; CDR2 reads FRNRAP. This CDR3 spans 17 amino acids. The J segment lost 0 bases and the V segment lost 5 bases, leaving 12 bases of the junction unmatched. The CDR3 is CASGTTTRTGSSYEQYF. The DNA of the CDR3 is TGTGCTAGTGGTACCACTACGCGGACAGGGAGCTCCTACGAGCAGTACTTC.

V gene TRBV10-3 combines with J gene TRBJ1-1; TRBD1 is a possible D gene (6 bases). The CDR3 is 14 residues long. Germline lookup yields CDR1 ENHRY and CDR2 SYGVKD. V lost 9 bases and J lost 3, with 17 bases in between. The CDR3 loop reads CAMSREKGDTEAFF. The CDR3 coding sequence is TGTGCCATGTCCAGAGAGAAGGGGGACACTGAAGCTTTCTTT.

The rearrangement links TRBV30 to TRBJ1-5; possibly TRBD1 for D (5 bases). Germline CDR1 reads GTSNPN; CDR2 reads SVGIG (reference sequence). CDR3 length: 13 residues. V was pared by 3 bases and J by 7 bases, with 13 bases between. As DNA, the CDR3 is TGTGCCTGGAGCGTAGGGGTCCGGCAGCCCCAGCATTTT. It codes for CAWSVGVRQPQHF.

This clone was counted a few times. The chain has TRBV30 and TRBJ1-4; no firm D call. Per germline, CDR1 GTSNPN and CDR2 SVGIG (reference sequence). The CDR3 runs to 13 residues. V shed 1 base and J shed 8 bases, with 11 bases lying between them. This CDR3 reads CAWSATHREKLFF. DNA for the CDR3: TGTGCCTGGAGTGCTACTCACCGGGAAAAACTGTTTTTT.

This clone was seen a handful of times. This chain uses TRBV7-2 with TRBJ2-5; 9 bases fit TRBD2. Germline-derived CDR1 and CDR2 are SGHTA and FQGNSA. The junction had 7 bases not matched to a gene; V was cut back by 6 bases and J by 2 bases. The CDR3 covers 15 residues. The DNA of the CDR3 is TGTGCCAGCAGTCCCCTAGCGGGGCGACAAGAGACCCAGTACTTC. This codes for CASSPLAGRQETQYF.

In nucleotides, the CDR3 is TGTGCCAGCAGCTTGGCCGCAGCACAAGAGACCCAGTACTTC. This encodes CASSLAAAQETQYF. V usage is TRBV5-4 and J usage is TRBJ2-5; D unresolved. Between the trimmed V and J ends, which lost 0 bases and 2 bases, there was a span of 8 bases. The CDR3 extends over 14 amino acids. Germline CDR1 and CDR2: SGHNT and YYREEE (reference sequence).

The CDR3 coding sequence is TGCGCCAGCAGTTGGACAGGGGCTAGAGGAGAGACCCAGTACTTC. This codes for CASSWTGARGETQYF. This chain joins TRBV5-1 and TRBJ2-5; 9 bases are a match to TRBD1. Germline V gene sequence: CDR1 SGHRS, CDR2 YFSETQ. The CDR3 extends over 15 amino acids. J gave up 4 bases and V 5 bases, and 9 bases lay outside the gene matches. Combining the CDR3 with reference TRBV5-1 and TRBJ2-5 gives the whole variable domain KAGVTQTPRYLIKTRGQQVTLSCSPISGHRSVSWYQQTPGQGLQFLFEYFSETQRNKGNFPGRFSGRQFSNSRSEMNVSTLELGDSALYLCASSWTGARGETQYFGPGTRLLVL.